The T cell receptor (beta chain) under discussion was sequenced for a study of T cell responses to AZD1222 COVID-19 vaccine. The junction had 6 bases not matched to a gene; V was cut back by 4 bases and J by 3 bases. CDR3 length equals 15 residues. Germline CDR1 SGHRS, CDR2 YFSETQ. This clone was seen once. As yet, its antigen is unknown. Overall study results and limits: The study reported that nearly half of spike-specific TCRs target unmutated variant regions. Clonal diversity was possibly underestimated, and white British individuals and females predominated among donors.

Some clones are missing from TCRdb's copy, which holds only in-frame ones; the method was immunoSEQ multiplex PCR. The sample carries 120,000 or so clones, 88% recorded once. The V call is TRBV5-1, the J call TRBJ1-1; 10 nucleotides line up with TRBD1. The input for sequencing was peripheral blood, taken on day 0 of AZD1222 vaccination. The source is an adult in good health. CDR3 sequence reads: CASSKGQGTDTEAFF. Here the CDR3 DNA reads TGCGCCAGCAGCAAGGGACAGGGGACGGACACTGAAGCTTTCTTT.